This TCR beta chain was found in a study of cytomegalovirus exposure and HLA in healthy donors. Study-level points and caveats: The study dropped some indistinguishable V segments, TRBV6-2 and TRBV6-3 among them.

The PCR made use of 60 Vbeta and 13 Jbeta primers. Assay used: immunoSEQ multiplex PCR; TCRdb lists only in-frame clones, some missing. The sample contains approximately 290,000 clones, about four fifths of which appear only once. After removal of 3 bases from V and 1 base from J, the junction contained 6 bases not matched to a gene. Germline CDR1 is SGDLS and CDR2 is YYNGEE. This CDR3 has 17 amino acids. A note on this clone: Its antigen is not identified.

The origin of this receptor is a girl aged 2-10 years in good health and CMV-seronegative. The chain has TRBV9 and TRBJ2-1; TRBD1 matches 11 bases. The source material was PBMCs. CDR3 sequence (DNA): TGTGCCAGCAGCGCCGAGGACAGGGGGCTATCCTACAATGAGCAGTTCTTC. Residues: CASSAEDRGLSYNEQFF.